This TCR beta chain derives from a study of cytomegalovirus exposure and HLA in healthy donors. Findings and limits, study-wide: Fewer N-insertions than the approximately 680-donor mean were reportedly shown by an Asian-associated ancestry cluster in a later analysis. Several V segments, TRBV6-2 and TRBV6-3 among them, could not be told apart and were dropped.

Researchers ran the PCR with 60 Vbeta and 13 Jbeta primers. How the authors handled the data: An analysis performed later counted about 80 million unique TCR beta chains (roughly 11 million of them shared). Repertoires were generated with immunoSEQ multiplex PCR, while TCRdb's copy carries only in-frame clones and drops some. The D gene and trimming were derived from the DNA, and the V and J assignments and clone size from that table. The sample lists 200,000 to 250,000 clones; around 77% were seen once. CDR1 is GTSNPN, CDR2 SVGIG, per germline (reference sequence). CDR3 length equals 14 residues. V lost 6 bases and J lost 1; bases outside the gene matches: 5. Of note for this clone: Its specificity is unknown.

The rearrangement links TRBV30 to TRBJ2-2, with TRBD1 matching 7 bases. This TCR came from a woman between 25 and 40 years old in good health and CMV-seronegative. The sequencing input was PBMCs. CDR3 coding DNA: TGTGCCTGCATCGGGGACAGGAACACCGGGGAGCTGTTTTTT. Its translation is CACIGDRNTGELFF.